This T cell receptor (beta chain) was profiled in a study of T-cell reconstitution after alpha-beta-depleted transplantation in children (dated by TCRdb to 2016 to 2018). For the wider study: The study quantitatively tracked T-cell immune reconstitution after TCRalphabeta/CD19-depleted allogeneic hematopoietic cell transplantation in children using TCR repertoire profiling.

The library was generated by PCR. Reads for this sample came from an Illumina HiSeq 2500. TCR libraries were prepared with molecular barcoding, using unique molecular identifiers to normalize TCRbeta repertoire quantification. The public sequencing data were trimmed at Q25 with fastp and processed into clonotypes with MiXCR by TCRdb, which kept only in-frame beta chains. CDR3 protein duplicates are merged, each entry listing the most common genes and DNA. In all, the sample holds some 200,000 distinct CDR3 sequences, and 13% to 15% of those were seen once. The ten largest clones add up to 13% of the sample. CDR1 and CDR2, per the germline V gene, are MDHEN and SYDVKM. From cysteine to phenylalanine, the CDR3 is 16 amino acids long. Only the CDR3 region is kept as DNA, spanning 48 bases read in frame from base 1. The trim is 4 bases for V and 4 bases for J, with a gap of 19 bases between the germline ends.

In this sample, this clonotype turned up many times. Its cognate antigen has yet to be identified. Within one base of it there is no much larger clone, and no base qualities were kept. The input for sequencing was PBMCs from the stem cell graft donor, taken from the stem cell graft. This chain is built from TRBV28 and TRBJ2-5; tentative D gene TRBD2, with 5 bases matching. The TCR originated in a human donor who donated a stem cell graft to a child with acute lymphoblastic leukemia. The DNA sequence reads TGTGCCAGCAGTTCGCCTGGGAGCCTCAGCGCAGAGACCCAGTACTTC. This codes for CASSSPGSLSAETQYF.